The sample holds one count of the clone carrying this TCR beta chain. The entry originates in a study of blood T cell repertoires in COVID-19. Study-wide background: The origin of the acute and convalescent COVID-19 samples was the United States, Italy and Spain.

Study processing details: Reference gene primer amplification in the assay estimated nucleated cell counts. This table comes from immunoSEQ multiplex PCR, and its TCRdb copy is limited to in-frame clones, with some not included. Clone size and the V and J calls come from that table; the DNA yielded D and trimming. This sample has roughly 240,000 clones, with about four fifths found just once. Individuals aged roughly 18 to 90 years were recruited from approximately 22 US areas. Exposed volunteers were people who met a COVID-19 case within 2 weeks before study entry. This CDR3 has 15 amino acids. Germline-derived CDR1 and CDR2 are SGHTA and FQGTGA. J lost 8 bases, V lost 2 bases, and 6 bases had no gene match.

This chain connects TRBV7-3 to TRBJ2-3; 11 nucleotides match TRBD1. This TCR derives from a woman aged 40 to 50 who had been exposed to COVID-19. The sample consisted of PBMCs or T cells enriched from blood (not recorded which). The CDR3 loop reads CASSLAGQGGGTQYF. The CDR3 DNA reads TGTGCCAGCAGCTTAGCGGGACAGGGGGGAGGTACGCAGTATTTT.